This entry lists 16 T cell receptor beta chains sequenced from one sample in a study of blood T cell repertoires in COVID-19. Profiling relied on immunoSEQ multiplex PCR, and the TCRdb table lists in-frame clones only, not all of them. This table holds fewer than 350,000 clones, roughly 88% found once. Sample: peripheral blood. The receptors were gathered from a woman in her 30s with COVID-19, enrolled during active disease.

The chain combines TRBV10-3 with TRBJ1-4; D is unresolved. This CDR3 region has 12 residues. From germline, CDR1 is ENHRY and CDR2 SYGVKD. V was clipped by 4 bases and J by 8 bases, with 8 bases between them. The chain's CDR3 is CAISGEGEKLFF. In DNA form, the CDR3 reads TGTGCCATCAGTGGGGAGGGAGAAAAACTGTTTTTT.

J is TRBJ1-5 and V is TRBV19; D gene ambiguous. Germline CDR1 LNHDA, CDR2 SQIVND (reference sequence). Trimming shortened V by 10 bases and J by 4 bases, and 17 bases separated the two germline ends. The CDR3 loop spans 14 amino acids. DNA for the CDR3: TGTGCCACCGAGCCCCGAGTTTTTAATCAGCCCCAGCATTTT. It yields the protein CATEPRVFNQPQHF.

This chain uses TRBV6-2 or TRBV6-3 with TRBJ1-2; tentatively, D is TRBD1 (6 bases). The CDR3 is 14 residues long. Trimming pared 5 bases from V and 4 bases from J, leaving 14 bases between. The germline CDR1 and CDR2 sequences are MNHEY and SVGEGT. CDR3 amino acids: CASSQTGPPYGYTF. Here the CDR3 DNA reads TGTGCCAGCAGTCAGACAGGACCCCCCTATGGCTACACCTTC.

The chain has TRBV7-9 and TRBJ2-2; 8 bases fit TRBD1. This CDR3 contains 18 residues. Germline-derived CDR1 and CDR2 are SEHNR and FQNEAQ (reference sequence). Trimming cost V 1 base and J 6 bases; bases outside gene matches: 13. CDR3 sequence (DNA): TGTGCCAGCAGCTTAGGGGGGACAGGTTCCCTGGGACCCGGGGAGCTGTTTTTT. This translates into CASSLGGTGSLGPGELFF.

CDR3 coding DNA: TGTGCCAGCAGTTCGGACAGGGATGAAGTCTATGGCTACACCTTC. Translated, it gives CASSSDRDEVYGYTF. The V and J genes are TRBV2 and TRBJ1-2; TRBD1 matches 8 bases. Germline trimming cut 5 bases from V and 4 bases from J; bases unmatched to any gene: 9. The V gene's germline CDR1 is SNHLY and CDR2 FYNNEI. This CDR3 region has 15 residues.

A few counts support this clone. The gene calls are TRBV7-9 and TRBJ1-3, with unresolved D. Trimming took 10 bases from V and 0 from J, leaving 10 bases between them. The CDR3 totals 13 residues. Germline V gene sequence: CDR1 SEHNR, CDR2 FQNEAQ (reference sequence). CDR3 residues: CATKPFSGNTIYF. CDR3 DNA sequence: TGTGCCACCAAGCCATTCTCTGGAAACACCATATATTTT.

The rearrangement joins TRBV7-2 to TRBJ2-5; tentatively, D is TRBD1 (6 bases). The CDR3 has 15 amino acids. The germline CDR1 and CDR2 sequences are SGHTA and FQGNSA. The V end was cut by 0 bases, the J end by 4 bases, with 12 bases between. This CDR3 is CASSLAGAGPETQYF. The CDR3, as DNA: TGTGCCAGCAGCTTAGCGGGGGCAGGGCCAGAGACCCAGTACTTC.

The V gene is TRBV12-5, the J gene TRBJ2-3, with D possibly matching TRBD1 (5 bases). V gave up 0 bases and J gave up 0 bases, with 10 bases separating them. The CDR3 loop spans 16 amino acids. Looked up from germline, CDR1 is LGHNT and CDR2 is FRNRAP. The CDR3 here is CASGLVLQASTDTQYF. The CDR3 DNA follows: TGTGCTAGTGGTTTGGTTTTACAGGCTAGCACAGATACGCAGTATTTT.

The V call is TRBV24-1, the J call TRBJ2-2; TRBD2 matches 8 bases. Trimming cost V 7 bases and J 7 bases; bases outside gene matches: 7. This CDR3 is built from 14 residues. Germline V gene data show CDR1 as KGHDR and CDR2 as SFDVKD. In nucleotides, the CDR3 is TGTGCCACCAGAACCCGGGGGGGCGGCGGGGAGCTGTTTTTT. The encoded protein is CATRTRGGGGELFF.

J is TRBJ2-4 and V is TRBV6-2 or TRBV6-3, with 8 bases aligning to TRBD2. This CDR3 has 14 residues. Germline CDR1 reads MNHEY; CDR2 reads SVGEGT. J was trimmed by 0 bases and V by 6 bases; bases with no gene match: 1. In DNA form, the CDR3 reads TGTGCCAGCAGCGGGGGGGTAGCCAAAAACATTCAGTACTTC. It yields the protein CASSGGVAKNIQYF.

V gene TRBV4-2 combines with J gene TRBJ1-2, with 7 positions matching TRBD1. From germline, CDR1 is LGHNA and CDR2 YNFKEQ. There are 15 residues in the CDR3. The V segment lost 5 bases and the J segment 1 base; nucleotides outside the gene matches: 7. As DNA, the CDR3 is TGTGCCAGCAGCGAAACGGGACAGATTAACTATGGCTACACCTTC. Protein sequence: CASSETGQINYGYTF.

The CDR3 DNA reads TGTGCCAGCAGCTTGGCCAGGTACTCAGGAGGCTACACCTTC. This codes for CASSLARYSGGYTF. The chain links TRBV5-6 to TRBJ1-2; D not certain. V was shortened by 0 bases and J by 8 bases, with 14 bases between the two germline ends. Germline assignment: CDR1 SGHDT and CDR2 YYEEEE. The length of the CDR3 is 14 residues.

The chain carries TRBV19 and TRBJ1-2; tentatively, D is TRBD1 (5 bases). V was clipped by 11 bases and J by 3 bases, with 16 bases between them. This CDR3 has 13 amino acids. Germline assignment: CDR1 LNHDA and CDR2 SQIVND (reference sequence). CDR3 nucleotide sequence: TGTGCCTGCGCTGACAGAGACTACTATGGCTACACCTTC. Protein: CACADRDYYGYTF.

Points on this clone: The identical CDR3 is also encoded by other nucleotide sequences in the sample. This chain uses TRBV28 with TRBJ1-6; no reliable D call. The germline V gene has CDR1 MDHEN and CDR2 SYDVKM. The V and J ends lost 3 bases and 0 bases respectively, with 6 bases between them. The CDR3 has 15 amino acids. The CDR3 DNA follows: TGTGCCAGCAGTTTGAGGAGCTCCTATAATTCACCCCTCCACTTT. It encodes CASSLRSSYNSPLHF.

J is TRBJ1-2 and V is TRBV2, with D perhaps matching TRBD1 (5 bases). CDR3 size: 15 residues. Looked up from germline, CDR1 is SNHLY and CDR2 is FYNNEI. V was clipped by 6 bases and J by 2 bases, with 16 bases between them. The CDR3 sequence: CASRATAAGNYGYTF. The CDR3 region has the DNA TGTGCCAGCAGAGCCACGGCCGCAGGGAACTATGGCTACACCTTC.

The CDR3 reads CASSPDRVTGELFF. CDR3 DNA sequence: TGCGCCAGCAGCCCGGACAGGGTCACCGGGGAGCTGTTTTTT. This sequence joins TRBV5-1 and TRBJ2-2, with 8 nucleotides matching TRBD1. CDR3 length equals 14 residues. CDR1 SGHRS and CDR2 YFSETQ come from the germline V gene. V gave up 4 bases and J gave up 4 bases; unmatched junction bases: 3.